This T cell receptor (beta chain) was documented in a study of Ad26.COV2.S vaccination and SARS-CoV-2 variants. Produced via immunoSEQ multiplex PCR; TCRdb's table is partial and in-frame only. The sample holds around 140,000 clones, about nine tenths seen once. The CDR3 is 13 residues long. V was cut by 4 bases and J by 3 bases, with 13 bases left in between. Germline V gene lookup returns CDR1 SQVTM and CDR2 ANQGSEA. The genes are TRBV29-1 and TRBJ2-7; D is unresolved. This receptor was taken from a human donor who had recovered from COVID-19. The material sequenced was peripheral blood, taken after recovery from COVID-19. This CDR3 reads CSVAGTLFYEQYF. The CDR3 DNA reads TGCAGCGTTGCAGGAACCCTTTTCTACGAGCAGTACTTC.